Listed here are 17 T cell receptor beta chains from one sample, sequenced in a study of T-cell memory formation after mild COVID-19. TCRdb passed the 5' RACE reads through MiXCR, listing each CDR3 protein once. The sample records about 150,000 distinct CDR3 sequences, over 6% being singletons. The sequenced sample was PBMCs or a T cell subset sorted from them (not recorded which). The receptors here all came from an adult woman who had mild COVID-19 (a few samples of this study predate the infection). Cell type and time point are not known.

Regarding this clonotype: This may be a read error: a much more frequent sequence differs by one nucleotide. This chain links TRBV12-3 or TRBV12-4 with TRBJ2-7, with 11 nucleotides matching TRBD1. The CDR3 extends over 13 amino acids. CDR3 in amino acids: CDSSPGQGGEQYF. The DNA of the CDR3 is TGTGACAGCAGCCCGGGACAGGGGGGCGAGCAGTACTTC.

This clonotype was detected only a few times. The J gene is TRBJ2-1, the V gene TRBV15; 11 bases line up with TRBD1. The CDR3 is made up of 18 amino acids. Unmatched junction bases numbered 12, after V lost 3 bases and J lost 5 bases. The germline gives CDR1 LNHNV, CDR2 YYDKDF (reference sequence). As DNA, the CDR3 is TGTGCCACCAGCAGCGGAAAGTGGGACAGGGGGAACAACAATGAGCAGTTCTTC. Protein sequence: CATSSGKWDRGNNNEQFF.

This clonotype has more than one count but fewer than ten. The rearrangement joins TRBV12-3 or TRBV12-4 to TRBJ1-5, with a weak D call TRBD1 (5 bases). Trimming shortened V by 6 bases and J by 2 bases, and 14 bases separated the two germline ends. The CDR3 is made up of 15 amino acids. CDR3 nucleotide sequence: TGTGCCAGCAGGACAGCAGGTCGGGGCAATCAGCCCCAGCATTTT. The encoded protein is CASRTAGRGNQPQHF.

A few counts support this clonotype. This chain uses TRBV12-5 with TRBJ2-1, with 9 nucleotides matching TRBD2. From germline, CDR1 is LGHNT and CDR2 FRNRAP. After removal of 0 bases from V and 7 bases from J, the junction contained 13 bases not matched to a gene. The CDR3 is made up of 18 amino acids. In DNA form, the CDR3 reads TGTGCTAGTGGTTTGGTACTTGGCGGGAGGGGCATTTTTAATGAGCAGTTCTTC. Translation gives CASGLVLGGRGIFNEQFF.

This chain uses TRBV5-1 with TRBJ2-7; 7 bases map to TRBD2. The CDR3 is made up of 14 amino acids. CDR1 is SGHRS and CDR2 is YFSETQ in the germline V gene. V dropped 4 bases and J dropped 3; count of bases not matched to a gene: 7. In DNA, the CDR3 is TGCGCCAGCAGCGGTCGAGCGGGGAACTACGAGCAGTACTTC. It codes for CASSGRAGNYEQYF.

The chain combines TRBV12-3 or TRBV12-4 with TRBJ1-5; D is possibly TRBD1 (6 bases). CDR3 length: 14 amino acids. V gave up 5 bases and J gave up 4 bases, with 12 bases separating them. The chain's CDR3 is CASSGTGLNQPQHF. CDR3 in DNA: TGTGCCAGCAGTGGAACAGGGCTTAATCAGCCCCAGCATTTT.

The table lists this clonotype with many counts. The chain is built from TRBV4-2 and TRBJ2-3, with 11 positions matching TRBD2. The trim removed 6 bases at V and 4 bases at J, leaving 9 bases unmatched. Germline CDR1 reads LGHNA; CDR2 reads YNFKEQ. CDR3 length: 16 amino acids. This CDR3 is CASSRRLAGGADTQYF. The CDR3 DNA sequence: TGTGCCAGCAGTCGCCGCCTAGCGGGAGGAGCAGATACGCAGTATTTT.

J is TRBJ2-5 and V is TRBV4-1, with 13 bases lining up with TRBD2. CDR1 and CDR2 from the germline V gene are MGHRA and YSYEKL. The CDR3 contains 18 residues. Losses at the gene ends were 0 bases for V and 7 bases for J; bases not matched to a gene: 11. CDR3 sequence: CASSQDIRTSGGLGTQYF. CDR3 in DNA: TGCGCCAGCAGCCAAGATATAAGGACTAGCGGGGGTTTGGGGACCCAGTACTTC.

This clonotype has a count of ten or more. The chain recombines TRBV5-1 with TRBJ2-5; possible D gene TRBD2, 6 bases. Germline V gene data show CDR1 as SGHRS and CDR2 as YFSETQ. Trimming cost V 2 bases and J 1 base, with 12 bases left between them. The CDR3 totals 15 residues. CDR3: CASSFSGDFQETQYF. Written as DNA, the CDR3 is TGCGCCAGCAGCTTTTCGGGGGACTTCCAAGAGACCCAGTACTTC.

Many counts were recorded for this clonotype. This CDR3 is CASSELSWSGRADTQYF. The CDR3 DNA reads TGTGCCAGCAGCGAACTCTCGTGGAGCGGGAGGGCAGATACGCAGTATTTT. This chain connects TRBV7-9 to TRBJ2-3; 10 bases are a match to TRBD2. The V gene end was trimmed by 5 bases and the J gene end by 4 bases; junction bases not matched to a gene: 12. Germline values: CDR1 SEHNR, CDR2 FQNEAQ (reference sequence). The CDR3 runs to 17 residues.

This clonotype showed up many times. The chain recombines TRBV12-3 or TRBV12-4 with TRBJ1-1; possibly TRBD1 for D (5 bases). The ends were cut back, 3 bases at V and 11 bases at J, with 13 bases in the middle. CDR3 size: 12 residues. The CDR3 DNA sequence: TGTGCCAGCAGTTTTCCCAGGGTGAGGGCTTTCTTT. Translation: CASSFPRVRAFF.

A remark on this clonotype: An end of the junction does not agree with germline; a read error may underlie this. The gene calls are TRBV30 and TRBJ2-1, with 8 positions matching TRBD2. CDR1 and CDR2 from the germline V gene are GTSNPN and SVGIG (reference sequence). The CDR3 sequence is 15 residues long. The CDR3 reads CAWSASGGAYTEQFF. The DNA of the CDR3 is TGTGCCTGGAGCGCGAGCGGGGGAGCTTACACTGAGCAGTTCTTC.

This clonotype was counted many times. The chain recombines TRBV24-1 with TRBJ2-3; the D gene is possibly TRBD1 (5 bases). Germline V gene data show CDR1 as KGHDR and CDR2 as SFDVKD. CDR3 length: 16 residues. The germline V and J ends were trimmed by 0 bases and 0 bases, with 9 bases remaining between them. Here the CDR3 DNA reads TGTGCCACCAGTGATTTGAGGGGTCCGAGCACAGATACGCAGTATTTT. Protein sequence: CATSDLRGPSTDTQYF.

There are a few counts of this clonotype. The CDR3 DNA is TGTGCCAGCAGTTACTCAAGGACAGGGGGCAACGAGCAGTACTTC. Its translation is CASSYSRTGGNEQYF. The J gene is TRBJ2-7, the V gene TRBV6-6, with TRBD1 identical over 11 bases. V trimming: 0 bases; J trimming: 5 bases; junction bases outside the gene matches: 3. Germline CDR1 MNHNY, CDR2 SVGAGI (reference sequence). The length of the CDR3 is 15 residues.

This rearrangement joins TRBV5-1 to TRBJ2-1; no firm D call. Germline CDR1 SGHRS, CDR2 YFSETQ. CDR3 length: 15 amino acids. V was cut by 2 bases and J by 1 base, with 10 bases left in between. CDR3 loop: CASSLVRASYNEQFF. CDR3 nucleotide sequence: TGCGCCAGCAGCTTAGTTCGGGCGTCCTACAATGAGCAGTTCTTC.

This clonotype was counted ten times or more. Here the CDR3 DNA reads TGCGCCAGCAGCTTGGCGAATTATTACAATGAGCAGTTCTTC. Amino acids: CASSLANYYNEQFF. The chain links TRBV5-1 to TRBJ2-1; D gene uncertain. The V end lost 0 bases, the J end lost 4 bases, and 8 bases lay between the germline ends. CDR3 length: 14 residues. In germline, CDR1 is SGHRS, CDR2 YFSETQ.

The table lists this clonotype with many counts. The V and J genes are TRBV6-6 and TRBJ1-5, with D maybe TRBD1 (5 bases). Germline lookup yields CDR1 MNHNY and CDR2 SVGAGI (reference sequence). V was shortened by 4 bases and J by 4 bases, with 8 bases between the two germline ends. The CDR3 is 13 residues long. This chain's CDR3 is CASSSQGNQPQHF. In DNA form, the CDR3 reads TGTGCCAGCAGTTCCCAGGGTAATCAGCCCCAGCATTTT.